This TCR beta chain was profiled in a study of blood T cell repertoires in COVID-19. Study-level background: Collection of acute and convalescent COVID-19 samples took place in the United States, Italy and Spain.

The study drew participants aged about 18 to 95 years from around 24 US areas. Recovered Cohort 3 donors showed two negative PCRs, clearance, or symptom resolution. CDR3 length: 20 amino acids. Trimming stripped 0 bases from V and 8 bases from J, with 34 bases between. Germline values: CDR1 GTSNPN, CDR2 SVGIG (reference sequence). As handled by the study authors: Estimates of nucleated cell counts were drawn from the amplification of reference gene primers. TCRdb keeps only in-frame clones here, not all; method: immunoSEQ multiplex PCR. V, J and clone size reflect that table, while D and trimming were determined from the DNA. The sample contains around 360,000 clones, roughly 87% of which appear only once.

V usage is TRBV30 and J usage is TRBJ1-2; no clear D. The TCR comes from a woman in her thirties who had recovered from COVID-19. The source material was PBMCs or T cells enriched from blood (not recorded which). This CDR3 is CAWSVLGQRAAVAKSRGYTF. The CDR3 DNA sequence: TGTGCCTGGAGTGTACTGGGTCAGAGGGCGGCAGTGGCCAAGAGTAGAGGCTACACCTTC.